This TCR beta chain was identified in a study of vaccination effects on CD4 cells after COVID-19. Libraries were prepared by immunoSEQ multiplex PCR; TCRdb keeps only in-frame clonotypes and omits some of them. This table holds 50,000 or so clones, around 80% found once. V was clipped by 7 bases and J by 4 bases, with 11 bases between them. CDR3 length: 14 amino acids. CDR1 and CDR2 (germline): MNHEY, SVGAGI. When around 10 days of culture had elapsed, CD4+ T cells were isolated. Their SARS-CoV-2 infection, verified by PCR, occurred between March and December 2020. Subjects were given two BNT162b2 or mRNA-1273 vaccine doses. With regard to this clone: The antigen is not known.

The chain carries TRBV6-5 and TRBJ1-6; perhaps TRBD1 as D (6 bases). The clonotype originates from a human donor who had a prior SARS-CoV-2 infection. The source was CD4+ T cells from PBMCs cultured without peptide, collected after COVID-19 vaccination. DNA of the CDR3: TGTGCCAGCATCAGGGGCGATTATAATTCACCCCTCCACTTT. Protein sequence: CASIRGDYNSPLHF.